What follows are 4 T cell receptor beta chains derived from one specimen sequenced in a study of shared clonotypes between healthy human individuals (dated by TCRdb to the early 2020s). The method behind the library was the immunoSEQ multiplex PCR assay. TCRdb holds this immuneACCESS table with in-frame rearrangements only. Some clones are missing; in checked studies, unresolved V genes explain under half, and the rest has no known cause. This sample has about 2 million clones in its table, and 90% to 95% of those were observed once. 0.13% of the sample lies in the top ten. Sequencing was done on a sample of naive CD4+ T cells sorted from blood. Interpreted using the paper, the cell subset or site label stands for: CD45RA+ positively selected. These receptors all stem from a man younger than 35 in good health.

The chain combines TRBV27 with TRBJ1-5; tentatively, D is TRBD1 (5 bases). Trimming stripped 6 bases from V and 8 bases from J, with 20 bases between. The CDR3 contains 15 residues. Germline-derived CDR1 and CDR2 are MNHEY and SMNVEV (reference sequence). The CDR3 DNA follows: TGTGCCAGCAGAGGCACAGGCCCCTCGGGGAAGCCCCAGCATTTT. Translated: CASRGTGPSGKPQHF.

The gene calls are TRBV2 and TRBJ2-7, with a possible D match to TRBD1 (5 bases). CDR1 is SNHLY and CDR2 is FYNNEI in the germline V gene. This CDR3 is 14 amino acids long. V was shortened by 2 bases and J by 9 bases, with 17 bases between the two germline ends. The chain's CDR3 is CASSESRVSGWQYF. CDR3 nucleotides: TGTGCCAGCAGTGAAAGCCGGGTTTCAGGGTGGCAGTACTTC.

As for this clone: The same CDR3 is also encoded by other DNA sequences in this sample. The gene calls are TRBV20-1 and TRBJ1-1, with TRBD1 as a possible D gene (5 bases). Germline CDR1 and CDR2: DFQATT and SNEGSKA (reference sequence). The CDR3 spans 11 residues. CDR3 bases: TGCAGCGCGGGGGGTGACACTGAAGCTTTCTTT. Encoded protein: CSAGGDTEAFF.

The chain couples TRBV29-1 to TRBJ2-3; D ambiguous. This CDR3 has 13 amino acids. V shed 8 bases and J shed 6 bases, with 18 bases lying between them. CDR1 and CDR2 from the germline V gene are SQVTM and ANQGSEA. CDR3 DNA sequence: TGCAGCTTCTTCCGGGCCCCACGGGATACGCAGTATTTT. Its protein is CSFFRAPRDTQYF.